What follows are 17 T cell receptor beta chains derived from one specimen sequenced in a study of cytomegalovirus exposure and HLA in healthy donors. Profiling relied on immunoSEQ multiplex PCR, and the TCRdb table lists in-frame clones only, not all of them. The top ten clones hold approximately 5% of a sample with over 150,000 clones, 70% to 90% of them seen once. Input material: PBMCs. The receptors shown here come from a woman aged 30 to 39 in good health and CMV-seronegative.

The rearrangement joins TRBV27 to TRBJ1-1, with D perhaps TRBD1 (5 bases). The germline V and J ends were trimmed by 3 bases and 5 bases, with 10 bases remaining between them. Per the germline V gene, CDR1 is MNHEY and CDR2 is SMNVEV (reference sequence). The CDR3 consists of 13 residues. This chain's CDR3 is CASSLSRATEAFF. CDR3 coding DNA: TGTGCCAGCAGTTTGTCCAGGGCTACTGAAGCTTTCTTT.

The chain couples TRBV5-8 to TRBJ2-4; 11 bases are shared with TRBD2. This CDR3 comprises 17 residues. The germline V gene encodes CDR1 SGHTS and CDR2 YDEGEE. J gave up 2 bases and V 2 bases, and 6 bases lay outside the gene matches. The chain's CDR3 is CASSFSGRASSKNIQYF. CDR3 DNA: TGTGCCAGCAGCTTTAGCGGGAGGGCCTCGTCCAAAAACATTCAGTACTTC.

The rearrangement links TRBV11-2 to TRBJ2-2; D tentatively reads TRBD1 or TRBD2 (5 bases each). Trimming stripped 1 base from V and 4 bases from J, with 10 bases between. CDR3 size: 15 residues. Germline lookup yields CDR1 SGHAT and CDR2 FQNNGV. This chain's CDR3 is CASSLGGVGTGELFF. CDR3 bases: TGTGCCAGCAGCTTAGGAGGGGTGGGCACCGGGGAGCTGTTTTTT.

The chain carries TRBV6-5 and TRBJ1-2; D is possibly TRBD1 (5 bases). Deletions cut 2 bases from V and 3 bases from J, with 16 bases between. Germline CDR1 and CDR2: MNHEY and SVGAGI. CDR3 size: 16 residues. The CDR3, as DNA: TGTGCCAGCAGTTACAAATCCGGGGGATCTGACTATGGCTACACCTTC. It encodes CASSYKSGGSDYGYTF.

The rearrangement links TRBV2 to TRBJ2-3; TRBD1 matches 9 bases. V gave up 2 bases and J gave up 0 bases; unmatched junction bases: 3. Germline values: CDR1 SNHLY, CDR2 FYNNEI. There are 16 residues in the CDR3. The CDR3: CASSESGQGSTDTQYF. CDR3 sequence (DNA): TGTGCCAGCAGTGAATCGGGACAGGGAAGCACAGATACGCAGTATTTT.

The chain couples TRBV20-1 to TRBJ2-7, with D unresolved. The length of the CDR3 is 11 residues. Germline V gene data show CDR1 as DFQATT and CDR2 as SNEGSKA (reference sequence). Trimming shortened V by 3 bases and J by 6 bases, and 9 bases separated the two germline ends. The CDR3 region is CSARPVGEQYF. The CDR3 nucleotides read TGCAGTGCTAGGCCCGTGGGCGAGCAGTACTTC.

As to this clone: Other DNA sequences in the same sample also yield this CDR3. The rearrangement uses TRBV27 and TRBJ2-2; D unclear. V dropped 5 bases and J dropped 5 bases, with 3 bases sitting between them. Germline CDR1 is MNHEY and CDR2 is SMNVEV (reference sequence). The CDR3 has 11 amino acids. The CDR3 sequence: CASSGTGELFF. In DNA form, the CDR3 reads TGTGCCAGCAGTGGTACCGGGGAGCTGTTTTTT.

The chain combines TRBV10-3 with TRBJ1-4; D is undetermined. The V gene's germline CDR1 is ENHRY and CDR2 SYGVKD. Trimming cost V 6 bases and J 3 bases, with 8 bases left between them. The CDR3 is 13 residues long. The CDR3 loop reads CAIRTHANEKLFF. The CDR3 DNA reads as TGTGCCATCAGGACACACGCTAATGAAAAACTGTTTTTT.

This clone has a single count. The chain recombines TRBV5-4 with TRBJ2-5, with a possible D match to TRBD2 (6 bases). This CDR3 region has 17 residues. Germline loops: CDR1 SGHNT, CDR2 YYREEE (reference sequence). With 0 bases removed from V and 7 bases from J, the gap between germline ends came to 22 bases. CDR3 in DNA: TGTGCCAGCAGCTTGGGGGCCCCTGGGGCTGGAGGGGTGACCCAGTACTTC. This codes for CASSLGAPGAGGVTQYF.

This clone was counted a few times. J is TRBJ1-1 and V is TRBV2; D not certain. V was cut by 4 bases and J by 0 bases, with 9 bases left in between. There are 14 residues in the CDR3. Germline V lookup: CDR1 SNHLY, CDR2 FYNNEI. DNA of the CDR3: TGTGCCAGCAGTGTAGGGCAGCTGAACACTGAAGCTTTCTTT. It yields the protein CASSVGQLNTEAFF.

This clone was counted a few times. The junction shows a germline mismatch at one end, possibly a read error. The CDR3 region is CASSLLKTEAFF. As DNA, the CDR3 is TGTGCCAGCAGCTTGTTGAAAACTGAAGCTTTCTTT. The chain couples TRBV5-6 to TRBJ1-1; no reliable D call. This CDR3 is 12 amino acids long. The germline gives CDR1 SGHDT, CDR2 YYEEEE.

The chain has TRBV2 and TRBJ1-2; D may be TRBD1 (5 bases). V dropped 7 bases and J dropped 4 bases, with 16 bases sitting between them. The CDR3 is made up of 14 amino acids. Germline values: CDR1 SNHLY, CDR2 FYNNEI. CDR3 DNA sequence: TGTGCCAGCAACCCCTCGGGGGTTGCCTATGGCTACACCTTC. It specifies CASNPSGVAYGYTF.

The chain employs TRBV5-4 and TRBJ2-5; 7 nucleotides line up with TRBD1. The trim removed 5 bases at V and 0 bases at J, leaving 4 bases unmatched. Germline values: CDR1 SGHNT, CDR2 YYREEE (reference sequence). The CDR3 is made up of 14 amino acids. The DNA of the CDR3 is TGTGCCAGCAGGTACAGGGGCTACCAAGAGACCCAGTACTTC. It specifies CASRYRGYQETQYF.

The gene calls are TRBV25-1 and TRBJ1-1, with D possibly being TRBD1 (5 bases). The CDR3 has 12 residues. Germline lookup yields CDR1 MGHDK and CDR2 SYGVNS. V lost 8 bases and J 5 bases, leaving 12 bases between the germline ends. Written as DNA, the CDR3 is TGTGCCAGCCAGGGACTTAGTACTGAAGCTTTCTTT. Residues: CASQGLSTEAFF.

This clone came up once. The chain recombines TRBV7-6 with TRBJ2-3, with D possibly TRBD2 on 5 matching bases. Germline V CDR1 and CDR2: SGHVS, FNYEAQ. Trimming stripped 0 bases from V and 2 bases from J, with 12 bases between. The CDR3 has 16 amino acids. CDR3 nucleotide sequence: TGTGCCAGCAGCTTAGCAGTGGGAGTTTCCACAGATACGCAGTATTTT. This gives the protein CASSLAVGVSTDTQYF.

This clone was observed a single time. This rearrangement joins TRBV13 to TRBJ1-2; D call uncertain. Germline values: CDR1 PRHDT, CDR2 FYEKMQ (reference sequence). V was cut by 5 bases and J by 7 bases, with 17 bases left in between. The CDR3 has 14 amino acids. DNA of the CDR3: TGTGCCAGCAGCGCTGGACTTAGATTGACTGGCTACACCTTC. It is translated as CASSAGLRLTGYTF.

CDR3 bases: TGTGCCAGCAGTCCGCGCCTACTAGCGGGAGCGCTCGATGAGCAGTTCTTC. This translates into CASSPRLLAGALDEQFF. The genes are TRBV27 and TRBJ2-1; 11 nucleotides line up with TRBD2. The CDR3 sequence is 17 residues long. Germline-derived CDR1 and CDR2 are MNHEY and SMNVEV (reference sequence). Unmatched junction bases numbered 14, after V lost 5 bases and J lost 8 bases.